Each of the 20 T cell receptor beta chains below was sequenced from the same sample in a study of blood T cell repertoires in COVID-19. This table comes from immunoSEQ multiplex PCR, and its TCRdb copy is limited to in-frame clones, with some not included. This sample carries 110,000 to 150,000 clones, approximately 81% of them seen once, and the ten largest clones take about 7.5%. Sequencing used peripheral blood. Receptor source: a human donor in a cohort sampled during active COVID-19.

This chain connects TRBV28 to TRBJ2-2, with D possibly TRBD2 on 6 matching bases. The CDR3 length is 15 residues. Germline CDR1 is MDHEN and CDR2 is SYDVKM. V lost 2 bases and J lost 0, with 7 bases in between. The CDR3, as DNA: TGTGCCAGCAGTTTAGGGGGGTCGAACACCGGGGAGCTGTTTTTT. Its protein product is CASSLGGSNTGELFF.

This clone was counted a few times. V gene TRBV5-5 combines with J gene TRBJ1-1; TRBD1 might be the D (5 bases). Deletions cut 4 bases from V and 3 bases from J, with 13 bases between. The CDR3 length is 14 residues. CDR1 and CDR2 (germline): SGHKS, YYEKEE (reference sequence). CDR3 sequence (DNA): TGTGCCAGCAGCCTTTGGACATGGGACACTGAAGCTTTCTTT. This sequence encodes CASSLWTWDTEAFF.

The V and J genes are TRBV27 and TRBJ2-7; D unresolved. Trimming stripped 6 bases from V and 0 bases from J, with 9 bases between. This CDR3 has 13 amino acids. Germline CDR1 MNHEY, CDR2 SMNVEV (reference sequence). CDR3 nucleotides: TGTGCCAGCAGACGACAAGGCTCCTACGAGCAGTACTTC. The encoded protein is CASRRQGSYEQYF.

The rearrangement uses TRBV2 and TRBJ2-2; 8 nucleotides agree with TRBD2. This CDR3 contains 14 residues. Germline assignment: CDR1 SNHLY and CDR2 FYNNEI. J was trimmed by 5 bases and V by 7 bases; bases with no gene match: 6. The CDR3: CASKREGKTGELFF. CDR3 sequence (DNA): TGTGCCAGCAAACGGGAGGGAAAGACCGGGGAGCTGTTTTTT.

This clone was seen a handful of times. The gene calls are TRBV5-6 and TRBJ2-3; no firm D call. CDR1 is SGHDT and CDR2 is YYEEEE in the germline V gene. The CDR3 is made up of 16 amino acids. With 3 bases removed from V and 3 bases from J, the gap between germline ends came to 17 bases. The CDR3 reads CASSSTTERSTDTQYF. CDR3 DNA sequence: TGTGCCAGCAGCTCCACGACGGAGCGTTCAACAGATACGCAGTATTTT.

This clone was seen just once. The rearrangement uses TRBV5-6 and TRBJ2-1, with 7 bases that match TRBD2. The CDR3 is made up of 15 amino acids. V lost 6 bases to trimming and J lost 7 bases; unmatched junction nucleotides: 13. Germline CDR1 reads SGHDT; CDR2 reads YYEEEE. DNA of the CDR3: TGTGCCAGCAACCACCCGGGGGGAGGGCCAAATGAGCAGTTCTTC. This encodes CASNHPGGGPNEQFF.

The CDR3 reads CASSVFGGKETQYF. Here the CDR3 DNA reads TGTGCCAGCAGCGTATTTGGGGGGAAAGAGACCCAGTACTTC. The chain employs TRBV9 and TRBJ2-5; perhaps TRBD2 as D (6 bases). V lost 1 base to trimming and J lost 3 bases, with 10 bases between them. The CDR3 length is 14 residues. Germline V gene data show CDR1 as SGDLS and CDR2 as YYNGEE.

The J gene is TRBJ2-7, the V gene TRBV7-9; 11 nucleotides agree with TRBD2. This CDR3 region has 15 residues. V gave up 4 bases and J gave up 1 base; unmatched junction bases: 3. CDR1 is SEHNR and CDR2 is FQNEAQ in the germline V gene (reference sequence). CDR3: CASSSRTSGSYEQYF. The CDR3 coding sequence is TGTGCCAGCAGCTCCCGGACTAGCGGGTCCTACGAGCAGTACTTC.

This clone showed up just a few times. One junction end disagrees with the germline gene, perhaps due to a read error. This chain links TRBV9 with TRBJ2-7, with D perhaps matching TRBD1 (6 bases). Germline CDR1 SGDLS, CDR2 YYNGEE. The CDR3 totals 16 residues. CDR3 loop: CASSPPPGHDSHEQYF. CDR3 coding DNA: TGTGCCAGCAGCCCCCCCCCGGGACACGACTCCCACGAGCAGTACTTC. The whole variable domain, filled in from reference TRBV9 and TRBJ2-7, reads DSGVTQTPKHLITATGQRVTLRCSPRSGDLSVYWYQQSLDQGLQFLIQYYNGEERAKGNILERFSAQQFPDLHSELNLSSLELGDSALYFCASSPPPGHDSHEQYFGPGTRLTVT.

V usage is TRBV28 and J usage is TRBJ1-4; D gene uncertain. Germline lookup yields CDR1 MDHEN and CDR2 SYDVKM. Trimming stripped 2 bases from V and 11 bases from J, with 24 bases between. The length of the CDR3 is 17 residues. As DNA, the CDR3 is TGTGCCAGCAGTTTAGTCCAGGATGTGTACGTTCTGTGGAAACTGTTTTTT. Translated, it gives CASSLVQDVYVLWKLFF.

This rearrangement joins TRBV24-1 to TRBJ2-3; possibly TRBD2 for D (5 bases). Germline CDR1 is KGHDR and CDR2 is SFDVKD. Trimming stripped 4 bases from V and 7 bases from J, with 17 bases between. The CDR3 covers 15 residues. CDR3: CATSDGVSTPHTQYF. CDR3 bases: TGTGCCACCAGTGACGGGGTCTCAACACCACATACGCAGTATTTT.

This chain joins TRBV7-6 and TRBJ2-7, with 9 positions matching TRBD1. The CDR3 is made up of 15 amino acids. Germline V gene sequence: CDR1 SGHVS, CDR2 FNYEAQ. Germline trimming cut 5 bases from V and 3 bases from J; bases unmatched to any gene: 8. CDR3 DNA: TGTGCCAGCAGCCCCCCGGGACAGGGTATCTACGAGCAGTACTTC. It codes for CASSPPGQGIYEQYF.

The V call is TRBV7-9, the J call TRBJ2-7; TRBD1 might be the D (5 bases). Germline CDR1 is SEHNR and CDR2 is FQNEAQ (reference sequence). V dropped 7 bases and J dropped 0 bases, with 13 bases sitting between them. The CDR3 runs 14 residues. CDR3: CASTNGRDSYEQYF. In DNA, the CDR3 is TGTGCCAGCACCAACGGCAGGGACTCCTACGAGCAGTACTTC.

The chain uses TRBV28 and TRBJ1-1; 7 nucleotides agree with TRBD1. J was trimmed by 6 bases and V by 3 bases; bases with no gene match: 7. From germline, CDR1 is MDHEN and CDR2 SYDVKM. This CDR3 has 14 amino acids. CDR3 loop: CASSLVGGRAEAFF. The DNA of the CDR3 is TGTGCCAGCAGTTTGGTAGGGGGCAGGGCTGAAGCTTTCTTT.

In the case of this clone: This specimen includes other DNA sequences encoding the same CDR3. The V gene is TRBV7-9, the J gene TRBJ2-7; 8 positions match TRBD1. Trimming removed 1 base from V and 1 base from J; junction bases left unmatched: 0. Germline CDR1 is SEHNR and CDR2 is FQNEAQ (reference sequence). The CDR3 has 14 amino acids. CDR3 bases: TGTGCCAGCAGCTTAGGGACAGGGTCCTACGAGCAGTACTTC. Residues: CASSLGTGSYEQYF. Based on the CDR3 plus reference TRBV7-9 and TRBJ2-7, the full variable domain is DTGVSQNPRHKITKRGQNVTFRCDPISEHNRLYWYRQTLGQGPEFLTYFQNEAQLEKSRLLSDRFSAERPKGSFSTLEIQRTEQGDSAMYLCASSLGTGSYEQYFGPGTRLTVT.

This clone was seen a single time. The chain combines TRBV5-8 with TRBJ2-1; TRBD2 is a possible D gene (5 bases). V was pared by 9 bases and J by 9 bases, with 16 bases between. The CDR3 runs to 12 residues. The V gene's germline CDR1 is SGHTS and CDR2 YDEGEE. This chain's CDR3 is CATARGPGEQFF. CDR3 in DNA: TGTGCCACCGCCCGAGGGCCTGGTGAGCAGTTCTTC.

The rearrangement links TRBV6-2 or TRBV6-3 to TRBJ1-1, with D uncertain. The germline V gene has CDR1 MNHEY and CDR2 SVGEGT. The CDR3 is 13 residues long. V lost 1 base and J 1 base, leaving 4 bases between the germline ends. CDR3 nucleotides: TGTGCCAGCAGTTACTACGGGAACACTGAAGCTTTCTTT. Protein: CASSYYGNTEAFF.

The rearrangement joins TRBV6-6 to TRBJ2-5; maybe TRBD1 (5 bases). CDR3 length: 15 amino acids. The germline V gene encodes CDR1 MNHNY and CDR2 SVGAGI (reference sequence). V was pared by 0 bases and J by 1 base, with 9 bases between. The CDR3 DNA reads TGTGCCAGCAGTTACTCGCCACAGGTCCAAGAGACCCAGTACTTC. It translates to CASSYSPQVQETQYF.

V usage is TRBV7-9 and J usage is TRBJ2-1; the match to TRBD2 covers 8 bases. Germline V gene data show CDR1 as SEHNR and CDR2 as FQNEAQ (reference sequence). The CDR3 has 16 amino acids. The J segment lost 4 bases and the V segment lost 4 bases, leaving 9 bases of the junction unmatched. The CDR3 DNA is TGTGCCAGCAGCTCAAACAGGGCTAGCGGGTACAATGAGCAGTTCTTC. Protein sequence: CASSSNRASGYNEQFF. Drawing the rest from reference TRBV7-9 and TRBJ2-1, the complete variable domain is DTGVSQNPRHKITKRGQNVTFRCDPISEHNRLYWYRQTLGQGPEFLTYFQNEAQLEKSRLLSDRFSAERPKGSFSTLEIQRTEQGDSAMYLCASSSNRASGYNEQFFGPGTRLTVL.

This rearrangement joins TRBV28 to TRBJ1-4; TRBD1 aligns across 7 bases. Trimming removed 2 bases from V and 5 bases from J; junction bases left unmatched: 14. The CDR3 is 18 residues long. Germline lookup yields CDR1 MDHEN and CDR2 SYDVKM. The CDR3 nucleotides read TGTGCCAGCAGTTTAGGGGCGGGACAGTGGGGACCAAATGAAAAACTGTTTTTT. Translating gives CASSLGAGQWGPNEKLFF.